This T cell receptor (beta chain) was documented in a study of T cell responses to AZD1222 COVID-19 vaccine. This CDR3 is 16 amino acids long. The V gene lost 0 bases and the J gene lost 0 bases, with 11 bases spanning the gap. Germline V CDR1 and CDR2: MNHEY, SVGAGI. Overall study results and limits: Samples come after the peak T cell response, not at day 14. Females made up more of the donors, who were largely white British, and clonal diversity may have come out too low.

The protocol was immunoSEQ multiplex PCR, while the TCRdb copy is restricted to in-frame clones and leaves out a portion. The sample shows about 120,000 clones, about 90% of them seen only once. A remark on this clone: The antigen remains unidentified.

The TCR comes from an adult in good health. V is TRBV6-5 and J is TRBJ1-1, with D perhaps TRBD1 (6 bases). The specimen was peripheral blood, collected on day 0 of AZD1222 vaccination. The CDR3 is CASSYSKGGLNTEAFF. DNA of the CDR3: TGTGCCAGCAGTTACTCGAAGGGGGGGCTGAACACTGAAGCTTTCTTT.